This is a list of T cell receptor beta chains from one sample in a study of CD8 T cells in acute hepatitis C reinfection. Assay used: immunoSEQ multiplex PCR; TCRdb lists only in-frame clones, some missing. Of some 40,000 clones listed, 80% to 90% are singletons. What was sequenced was naive CD8+ T cells from PBMCs. These receptor sequences come from a man aged 25 to 40 with chronic hepatitis C. CDR3s include the opening cysteine and the closing phenylalanine or tryptophan. Each record gives: clone size, J gene, D gene, V gene, CDR3 DNA, CDR3 protein. The D gene is left open where the match is weak. Part of the rows lack a size; the others show once, few, many or a class for expanded clones.

-	TRBJ2-3	TRBD2	TRBV27	TGTGCCAGCAGTTTGGTGCTAGCGGGAGGCGCAGATACGCAGTATTTT	CASSLVLAGGADTQYF
-	TRBJ1-2	-	TRBV13	TGTGCCAGCAGCTTAGCAGTAGGGATGGAGGATGGCTACACCTTC	CASSLAVGMEDGYTF
-	TRBJ2-3	-	TRBV29-1	TGCAGCGTTGAAGATGTGGATACGCAGTATTTT	CSVEDVDTQYF
-	TRBJ2-3	TRBD2	TRBV4-1	TGCGCCAGCAGTCAAGCCGGGACTAGGACAGATACGCAGTATTTT	CASSQAGTRTDTQYF
-	TRBJ2-1	-	TRBV5-1	TGCGCCAGCAGCCGAACTTACAATGAGCAGTTCTTC	CASSRTYNEQFF
-	TRBJ2-1	-	TRBV5-1	TGCGCCAGCAACCACGACCCAAAGTTTCAGTTCTTC	CASNHDPKFQFF
-	TRBJ1-2	TRBD1	TRBV9	TGTGCCAGCAATGGGGACAGGGGGGCCTATGGCTACACCTTC	CASNGDRGAYGYTF
-	TRBJ2-1	-	TRBV7-6	TGTGCCAGCAGCTTCCTAGGGGTGAGTGAGCAGTTCTTC	CASSFLGVSEQFF
-	TRBJ2-7	TRBD1	TRBV2	TGTGCCAGCACGTCGACAGGGGGTCTGAACGAGCAGTACTTC	CASTSTGGLNEQYF
once	TRBJ2-1	-	TRBV29-1	TGCAGCGTTGTGGGAAACGAGGGTGAGCAGTTCTTC	CSVVGNEGEQFF
once	TRBJ1-6	-	TRBV14	TGTGCCAGCAGCCAATTTTTGACAGATTATAATTCACCCCTCCACTTT	CASSQFLTDYNSPLHF
-	TRBJ2-1	-	TRBV9	TGTGCCAGCAGCGTAGACACCGCGGCTCACAATGAGCAGTTCTTC	CASSVDTAAHNEQFF
-	TRBJ1-1	-	TRBV19	TGTGCCAGTATCCTGGGTGCTGGCGGGACTGAAGCTTTCTTT	CASILGAGGTEAFF
-	TRBJ2-2	-	TRBV7-9	TGTGCCAGCAGCCCACCTCTGAGGGAGGTGAGAGCCGGGGAGCTGTTTTTT	CASSPPLREVRAGELFF
-	TRBJ2-7	-	TRBV13	TGTGCCAGCAGCTTCAGTACGAGGGTCTCCTACGAGCAGTACTTC	CASSFSTRVSYEQYF
-	TRBJ2-1	TRBD2	TRBV9	TGTGCCAGCAGCGCAAATCCCGGGACTAGCGGGAGGGCCGGCAATGAGCAGTTCTTC	CASSANPGTSGRAGNEQFF
once	TRBJ2-7	-	TRBV19	TGTGCCAGTAGTGCGGGGTCCCACGAGCAGTACTTC	CASSAGSHEQYF
-	TRBJ2-1	TRBD2	TRBV5-4	TGTGCCAGCAGTTGGAGACTAGCGGGCTCCTACAATGAGCAGTTCTTC	CASSWRLAGSYNEQFF
-	TRBJ1-5	-	TRBV7-9	TGTGCCAGCGCAGGAGGGAATCAGCCCCAGCATTTT	CASAGGNQPQHF
-	TRBJ1-1	-	TRBV4-1	TGCGCCAGCAGAGACCAGGGGCGTAACACTGAAGCTTTCTTT	CASRDQGRNTEAFF
few	TRBJ1-1	-	TRBV14	TGTGCCAGCAGCCGACTTAGCATGAACACTGAAGCTTTCTTT	CASSRLSMNTEAFF
-	TRBJ2-7	-	TRBV27	TGTGCCAGCAGTGACAGGTTATACGAGCAGTACTTC	CASSDRLYEQYF
-	TRBJ2-7	-	TRBV9	TGTGCCAGCAGCGTAGGGGGAGACCCCTTACCCTACGAGCAGTACTTC	CASSVGGDPLPYEQYF
once	TRBJ1-3	TRBD1	TRBV7-6	TGTGCCAGCAGCCGCAACAGGGGGAACACCATATATTTT	CASSRNRGNTIYF
-	TRBJ2-7	-	TRBV7-3	TGTGCCAGCAGCTTAATGGGACTTGGCTACGAGCAGTACTTC	CASSLMGLGYEQYF
-	TRBJ2-2	TRBD2	TRBV11-2	TGTGCCAGCAGCTTTCTGCGGGGGAGCACCGGGGAGCTGTTTTTT	CASSFLRGSTGELFF
-	TRBJ2-3	TRBD2	TRBV13	TGTGCCAGCAGCTTTTCTCTAGCGGGAATGACAGATACGCAGTATTTT	CASSFSLAGMTDTQYF
-	TRBJ2-7	-	TRBV10-3	TGTGCCATCAGTGAGGGTAGCGAGCAGTACTTC	CAISEGSEQYF
once	TRBJ2-7	-	TRBV11-2	TGTGCCAGCAGCTTCGACACTTCCTACGAGCAGTACTTC	CASSFDTSYEQYF
few	TRBJ2-3	-	TRBV18	TGTGCCAGCTCACCGGGCCTATCAGGGCACAGCACAGATACGCAGTATTTT	CASSPGLSGHSTDTQYF
-	TRBJ1-2	-	TRBV18	TGTGCCGTGTCCCAAGGGGATTACTATGGCTACACCTTC	CAVSQGDYYGYTF
-	TRBJ2-7	TRBD2	TRBV9	TGTGCCAGCAGTTCGTCCGGCGGGGGGCCCGTTTACGAGCAGTACTTC	CASSSSGGGPVYEQYF
-	TRBJ1-3	-	TRBV4-1	TGCGCCAGCAGCCCCTCCCATCTGGGGGTATTGGGAGCAAACACCATATATTTT	CASSPSHLGVLGANTIYF
few	TRBJ1-1	-	TRBV4-3	TGCGCCAGCAGCCAGTTCGGGGATGAAACTGAAGCTTTCTTT	CASSQFGDETEAFF
-	TRBJ2-1	TRBD2	TRBV28	TGTGCCAGCAGTTCCGGACTAGCGGCTCCCTCATGGCAGTTCTTC	CASSSGLAAPSWQFF
-	TRBJ2-7	TRBD1	TRBV25-1	TGTGCCAGCAGTGTAGGGGGCGACAGGGAGCAGTACTTC	CASSVGGDREQYF
-	TRBJ2-1	-	TRBV9	TGTGCCAGCAGCGGGGGGACCGTGATCAATGAGCAGTTCTTC	CASSGGTVINEQFF
-	TRBJ2-1	-	TRBV9	TGTGCCAGCAGCGTTCTTGCAGGGAGTGCTTCGCTCAATGAGCAGTTCTTC	CASSVLAGSASLNEQFF
-	TRBJ2-7	-	TRBV5-1	TGCGCCAGCAGCTCGGGATTGGGCTACGAGCAGTACTTC	CASSSGLGYEQYF
-	TRBJ1-2	-	TRBV29-1	TGCAGCGGCGGGGACGGGCTTTGGGGCTACACCTTC	CSGGDGLWGYTF
-	TRBJ2-3	TRBD2	TRBV27	TGTGCCAGCAGTTCCCACCTCCCACTAGCGGGGGGGTCAGATACGCAGTATTTT	CASSSHLPLAGGSDTQYF